One sample yielded the 14 T cell receptor beta chains listed below, sequenced in a study of beta chain features in type 1 diabetes. Expressed TCRB transcripts were sequenced, since all the RNA that had been isolated was reverse transcribed. Produced via immunoSEQ multiplex PCR; TCRdb's table is partial and in-frame only. Counted here are about 180,000 clones, approximately 13% occurring once; the ten biggest clones make up 0.5% to 0.75%. The sample consisted of central memory CD4+ T cells from blood. Receptors were obtained from a woman between 18 and 30 years old in good health.

This clone was counted only a few times. J is TRBJ2-4 and V is TRBV7-2; possible D gene TRBD1, 5 bases. The V end was cut by 2 bases, the J end by 7 bases, with 12 bases between. The CDR3 runs 14 residues. Germline loops: CDR1 SGHTA, CDR2 FQGNSA. In DNA, the CDR3 is TGTGCCAGCAGCTTAAACAGGCACGGGAACATTCAGTACTTC. It specifies CASSLNRHGNIQYF.

This clone showed up just a few times. V usage is TRBV19 and J usage is TRBJ2-7, with 10 bases that match TRBD2. The V segment lost 5 bases and the J segment 4 bases; nucleotides outside the gene matches: 8. The germline gives CDR1 LNHDA, CDR2 SQIVND (reference sequence). The CDR3 runs to 15 residues. The CDR3 DNA reads TGTGCCAGTAGTCACCAGGGACTAGCGCCTTACGAGCAGTACTTC. Residues: CASSHQGLAPYEQYF.

This clone was seen only once. The chain has TRBV5-4 and TRBJ1-2, with D possibly being TRBD1 (5 bases). The V end was cut by 0 bases, the J end by 8 bases, with 20 bases between. Per germline, CDR1 SGHNT and CDR2 YYREEE (reference sequence). The length of the CDR3 is 16 residues. The CDR3 loop reads CASSLEAGVIASGYTF. CDR3 nucleotides: TGTGCCAGCAGCTTGGAAGCGGGGGTGATTGCGTCGGGCTACACCTTC.

This clone has a handful of counts. The chain combines TRBV18 with TRBJ2-1, with a possible D match to TRBD1 (6 bases). CDR1 is KGHSH and CDR2 is LQKENI in the germline V gene. This CDR3 is built from 13 residues. V shed 2 bases and J shed 8 bases, with 10 bases lying between them. DNA of the CDR3: TGTGCCAGCTCACCAAACAGGGCGGATGAGCAGTTCTTC. Amino acid sequence: CASSPNRADEQFF.

The chain uses TRBV2 and TRBJ2-7, with D perhaps matching TRBD2 (5 bases). The CDR3 runs to 13 residues. Trimming left V 7 bases short and J 7 bases short, with 17 bases between. Germline V gene data show CDR1 as SNHLY and CDR2 as FYNNEI. The CDR3 nucleotides are TGTGCCAGCATTTCGAGCGGTGTCGGTGAGCAGTACTTC. This translates into CASISSGVGEQYF.

This clone was counted between two and nine times. This chain links TRBV29-1 with TRBJ2-5, with TRBD1 matching over 8 bases. The CDR3 totals 15 residues. V trimming: 6 bases; J trimming: 4 bases; junction bases outside the gene matches: 13. The V gene's germline CDR1 is SQVTM and CDR2 ANQGSEA. This chain's CDR3 is CSVSPQGGVGETQYF. DNA for the CDR3: TGCAGCGTGAGCCCACAGGGGGGAGTAGGAGAGACCCAGTACTTC.

The chain carries TRBV11-2 and TRBJ2-5; D possibly corresponds to TRBD2 (5 bases). The CDR3 has 13 amino acids. Germline assignment: CDR1 SGHAT and CDR2 FQNNGV. The ends were cut back, 5 bases at V and 5 bases at J, with 12 bases in the middle. The DNA of the CDR3 is TGTGCCAGCAGCGCGCGGACGGGGGAGACCCAGTACTTC. This codes for CASSARTGETQYF.

V usage is TRBV14 and J usage is TRBJ1-2; D perhaps matches TRBD1 (5 bases). Trimming shortened V by 1 base and J by 7 bases, and 13 bases separated the two germline ends. CDR1 and CDR2 from the germline V gene are SGHDN and FVKESK. CDR3 size: 14 residues. CDR3 in amino acids: CASSQVRRGSGYTF. The CDR3 bases are TGTGCCAGCAGCCAAGTTAGAAGGGGAAGTGGCTACACCTTC.

The V call is TRBV14, the J call TRBJ2-1; TRBD2 agrees at 14 bases. Trimming removed 4 bases from V and 4 bases from J; junction bases left unmatched: 3. The germline V gene encodes CDR1 SGHDN and CDR2 FVKESK. The CDR3 spans 16 residues. The CDR3 nucleotides are TGTGCCAGCAGCCGCAGACTAGCGGGAGGGTACAATGAGCAGTTCTTC. Protein product: CASSRRLAGGYNEQFF.

This clone came up a few times. The chain uses TRBV7-2 and TRBJ2-7; D not resolved. This CDR3 has 14 residues. Germline CDR1 is SGHTA and CDR2 is FQGNSA. Trimming pared 1 base from V and 1 base from J, leaving 8 bases between. The CDR3 nucleotides are TGTGCCAGCAGCTTAGGCAGGCGATCCTACGAGCAGTACTTC. Translated: CASSLGRRSYEQYF.

This clone has just a few counts. The V and J genes are TRBV5-6 and TRBJ1-1, with no clear D. The CDR3 runs to 12 residues. Germline CDR1 reads SGHDT; CDR2 reads YYEEEE. V lost 4 bases and J lost 7, with 11 bases in between. In nucleotides, the CDR3 is TGTGCCAGCAGCCAACAGCCTTATGAAGCTTTCTTT. Protein sequence: CASSQQPYEAFF.

This clone was counted between two and nine times. The gene calls are TRBV30 and TRBJ2-4, with TRBD1 as a possible D gene (6 bases). V was cut by 0 bases and J by 6 bases, with 12 bases left in between. Looked up from germline, CDR1 is GTSNPN and CDR2 is SVGIG (reference sequence). This CDR3 contains 14 residues. The chain's CDR3 is CAWSVQAGVNIQYF. CDR3 sequence (DNA): TGTGCCTGGAGTGTACAGGCAGGGGTAAACATTCAGTACTTC.

In this sample, this clone turned up a few times. The CDR3 reads CASSLLGQGREKLFF. CDR3 sequence (DNA): TGCGCCAGCAGCTTGTTGGGACAGGGGCGCGAAAAACTGTTTTTT. The chain combines TRBV5-1 with TRBJ1-4; 10 positions agree with TRBD1. J lost 8 bases, V lost 1 base, and 5 bases had no gene match. The CDR3 runs to 15 residues. Germline loops: CDR1 SGHRS, CDR2 YFSETQ.

This chain uses TRBV7-2 with TRBJ2-3; perhaps TRBD2 as D (5 bases). This CDR3 spans 15 amino acids. V was cut by 4 bases and J by 0 bases, with 11 bases left in between. The germline CDR1 and CDR2 sequences are SGHTA and FQGNSA. In DNA, the CDR3 is TGTGCCAGCAGCTCCGACTACACTAGCACAGATACGCAGTATTTT. Encoded protein: CASSSDYTSTDTQYF. Filled out from reference TRBV7-2 and TRBJ2-3, the complete variable domain reads GAGVSQSPSNKVTEKGKDVELRCDPISGHTALYWYRQSLGQGLEFLIYFQGNSAPDKSGLPSDRFSAERTGGSVSTLTIQRTQQEDSAVYLCASSSDYTSTDTQYFGPGTRLTVL.